The 16 T cell receptor beta chains below were found in one sample sequenced in a study of human T cells and chemical hapten exposure. One entry per CDR3 protein, called by TCRdb with MiXCR from the RACE reads. The sample comprises 340,000 or so distinct CDR3 sequences, roughly 6.9% of which are singletons, and 8.4% rests with the top ten. Time point reported: patch test 1, 2 weeks after DPC sensitization. Treatment specified: therapeutic diphenylcyclopropenone sensitization with weekly scalp DPC. This material consisted of whole blood, taken in connection with sensitization to the hapten diphenylcyclopropenone (DPC). Receptor source: a woman aged 18-29 years with alopecia areata. Some clones in this sample may be carry-over from other donors' samples.

This clonotype has just a few counts. V usage is TRBV5-1 and J usage is TRBJ1-2; TRBD1 matches at 7 bases. The CDR3 length is 14 residues. V shed 4 bases, J shed 1 base, and the junction held 4 bases outside the gene matches. Germline loops: CDR1 SGHRS, CDR2 YFSETQ. CDR3 bases: TGCGCCAGCAGCGTGGACAGGAGTAACTATGGCTACACCTTC. Translated: CASSVDRSNYGYTF.

The J gene is TRBJ2-3, the V gene TRBV10-3; D gene unclear. V dropped 8 bases and J dropped 6 bases, with 9 bases sitting between them. Germline CDR1 reads ENHRY; CDR2 reads SYGVKD. The CDR3 extends over 11 amino acids. The CDR3 DNA is TGTGCCATCTTGGAAAATGATACGCAGTATTTT. Translating gives CAILENDTQYF.

This clonotype has at least ten counts. The rearrangement links TRBV7-2 to TRBJ1-5; unclear D gene. Germline assignment: CDR1 SGHTA and CDR2 FQGNSA. V lost 5 bases and J 5 bases, leaving 10 bases between the germline ends. This CDR3 is 13 amino acids long. CDR3 in amino acids: CASSRDGDQPQHF. The CDR3 coding sequence is TGTGCCAGCAGCCGAGACGGGGATCAGCCCCAGCATTTT.

This chain uses TRBV4-1 with TRBJ1-5, with D perhaps TRBD1 (6 bases). The V end lost 0 bases, the J end lost 7 bases, and 10 bases lay between the germline ends. Germline CDR1 is MGHRA and CDR2 is YSYEKL. The length of the CDR3 is 14 residues. The CDR3: CASSQDGRGQPQHF. CDR3 nucleotides: TGCGCCAGCAGCCAAGATGGCAGGGGACAGCCCCAGCATTTT.

This clonotype appeared a few times. The V gene is TRBV7-2, the J gene TRBJ2-5; TRBD1 might be the D (6 bases). The CDR3 is 15 amino acids. The germline V and J ends were trimmed by 2 bases and 5 bases, with 15 bases remaining between them. Germline V gene data show CDR1 as SGHTA and CDR2 as FQGNSA. This chain's CDR3 is CASSLNTGKSETQYF. The CDR3, as DNA: TGTGCCAGCAGCTTAAATACAGGGAAATCGGAGACCCAGTACTTC. The variable domain in full, completed from reference TRBV7-2 and TRBJ2-5, reads GAGVSQSPSNKVTEKGKDVELRCDPISGHTALYWYRQSLGQGLEFLIYFQGNSAPDKSGLPSDRFSAERTGGSVSTLTIQRTQQEDSAVYLCASSLNTGKSETQYFGPGTRLLVL.

This chain links TRBV7-8 with TRBJ2-2, with D possibly being TRBD2 (6 bases). The germline V gene encodes CDR1 SGHVS and CDR2 FQNEAQ. V was cut by 6 bases and J by 4 bases, with 15 bases left in between. The CDR3 runs 15 residues. The CDR3 sequence: CASRKEPRGTGELFF. The CDR3 DNA reads TGTGCCAGCAGAAAAGAACCGCGGGGCACCGGGGAGCTGTTTTTT.

This clonotype was found a few times. This chain uses TRBV4-3 with TRBJ2-3; D gene unclear. The germline V gene has CDR1 LGHNA and CDR2 YSLEER. V was cut by 0 bases and J by 4 bases, with 11 bases left in between. The length of the CDR3 is 15 residues. The DNA for the CDR3 is TGCGCCAGCAGCCAAGATTCCGGTGAGGCAGATACGCAGTATTTT. This encodes CASSQDSGEADTQYF.

In its sample, this clonotype was seen a few times. The chain links TRBV25-1 to TRBJ2-7; D ambiguous. Per the germline V gene, CDR1 is MGHDK and CDR2 is SYGVNS. The CDR3 is made up of 13 amino acids. Trimming left V 8 bases short and J 1 base short, with 12 bases between. The chain's CDR3 is CASQRPSSYEQYF. The CDR3 bases are TGTGCCAGCCAAAGGCCAAGTTCCTACGAGCAGTACTTC.

A few counts support this clonotype. The J gene is TRBJ2-1, the V gene TRBV5-6; 7 bases agree with TRBD1. This CDR3 contains 17 residues. CDR1 and CDR2 (germline): SGHDT, YYEEEE. V dropped 0 bases and J dropped 0; count of bases not matched to a gene: 6. The CDR3 DNA reads as TGTGCCAGCAGCTTGGTCTGGGCAGGGGGCTCCTACAATGAGCAGTTCTTC. This sequence encodes CASSLVWAGGSYNEQFF.

This clonotype came up many times. The chain is built from TRBV6-2 or TRBV6-3 and TRBJ2-3; D is unclear. V was pared by 2 bases and J by 4 bases, with 16 bases between. CDR3 size: 16 residues. The germline V gene has CDR1 MNHEY and CDR2 SVGEGT. The CDR3 bases are TGTGCCAGCAGTTACAGCGTCCCCTATGAATCAGATACGCAGTATTTT. Protein product: CASSYSVPYESDTQYF.

This clonotype has a count of ten or more. This chain uses TRBV12-5 with TRBJ1-2; D is undetermined. The CDR3 has 14 residues. Germline V gene sequence: CDR1 LGHNT, CDR2 FRNRAP. Trimming removed 3 bases from V and 2 bases from J, with 10 bases in between. This CDR3 is CASGFAGQNYGYTF. The CDR3 nucleotides read TGTGCTAGTGGTTTCGCCGGGCAAAACTATGGCTACACCTTC.

This clonotype was observed a few times. The chain employs TRBV19 and TRBJ2-1, with TRBD2 as a possible D gene (6 bases). CDR3 size: 12 residues. With 4 bases removed from V and 9 bases from J, the gap between germline ends came to 10 bases. Per the germline V gene, CDR1 is LNHDA and CDR2 is SQIVND (reference sequence). CDR3 nucleotide sequence: TGTGCCAGTAGTACCAGCGGGCCTGAGCAGTTCTTC. Amino acids: CASSTSGPEQFF.

This clonotype has more than one count but fewer than ten. Written as DNA, the CDR3 is TGCAGTGCCGCGGGGGGGCCGTCAGATACGCAGTATTTT. Protein: CSAAGGPSDTQYF. The V and J genes are TRBV20-1 and TRBJ2-3, with 9 bases lining up with TRBD2. The CDR3 is 13 residues long. CDR1 and CDR2 (germline): DFQATT, SNEGSKA (reference sequence). V lost 6 bases, J lost 4 bases, and 5 bases stayed unmatched.

This clonotype was counted a few times. This chain connects TRBV27 to TRBJ1-1, with 7 bases lining up with TRBD1. The CDR3 length is 11 residues. Trimming at V came to 4 bases and at J to 10 bases, leaving 3 bases not matched to a gene. Germline CDR1 MNHEY, CDR2 SMNVEV (reference sequence). As DNA, the CDR3 is TGTGCCAGCAGTTCCCGGGACAGAGCTTTCTTT. Its protein product is CASSSRDRAFF.

This clonotype has just a few counts. This rearrangement joins TRBV4-3 to TRBJ1-4, with D uncertain. The germline V and J ends were trimmed by 1 base and 5 bases, with 8 bases remaining between them. Germline V gives CDR1 LGHNA, CDR2 YSLEER. CDR3 length: 14 residues. CDR3 DNA: TGCGCCAGCAGCCAAGTCAGGAAAAATGAAAAACTGTTTTTT. Amino acid sequence: CASSQVRKNEKLFF.

The gene calls are TRBV15 and TRBJ2-7, with 8 bases matching TRBD1. The V gene end was trimmed by 5 bases and the J gene end by 5 bases; junction bases not matched to a gene: 11. The CDR3 is 15 residues long. Germline V gene lookup returns CDR1 LNHNV and CDR2 YYDKDF (reference sequence). The CDR3 coding sequence is TGTGCCACCAGCGCCCGAGGGCAGGGGGCAGACGAGCAGTACTTC. Protein product: CATSARGQGADEQYF.